Below, 30 T cell receptor beta chains from the same sample are listed, as sequenced in a study of T cell responses to AZD1222 COVID-19 vaccine. Assay: immunoSEQ multiplex PCR; the TCRdb copy retains only in-frame clones and omits some. The data contain over 110,000 clones, roughly nine tenths of them singletons. The sample here was peripheral blood, taken on day 0 of AZD1222 vaccination. These TCRs come from an adult in good health.

The chain has TRBV20-1 and TRBJ1-4; a weak D match, TRBD1 (5 bases). The ends were cut back, 6 bases at V and 11 bases at J, with 19 bases in the middle. Germline V gene data show CDR1 as DFQATT and CDR2 as SNEGSKA (reference sequence). The CDR3 has 13 residues. Written as DNA, the CDR3 is TGCAGTGCAAGTGACAGAATTACCGGTAAACTGTTTTTT. The encoded protein is CSASDRITGKLFF.

This chain connects TRBV6-2 or TRBV6-3 to TRBJ2-2; D tentatively reads TRBD1 or TRBD2 (6 bases each). The ends were cut back, 6 bases at V and 1 base at J, with 15 bases in the middle. The germline CDR1 and CDR2 sequences are MNHEY and SVGEGT. The CDR3 loop spans 16 amino acids. The CDR3, as DNA: TGTGCCAGCAGCCCTCAGGGGCGGGGGAACACCGGGGAGCTGTTTTTT. This codes for CASSPQGRGNTGELFF.

In this sample, this clone turned up once. The rearrangement joins TRBV29-1 to TRBJ1-1; unclear D gene. V was trimmed by 3 bases and J by 3 bases, leaving 11 bases between them. Germline values: CDR1 SQVTM, CDR2 ANQGSEA. This CDR3 region has 13 residues. The CDR3 reads CSVEKGVDTEAFF. In DNA form, the CDR3 reads TGCAGCGTTGAGAAGGGTGTGGACACTGAAGCTTTCTTT.

This clone was counted between two and nine times. The chain carries TRBV6-5 and TRBJ1-1, with D possibly being TRBD1 (5 bases). V was shortened by 10 bases and J by 1 base, with 13 bases between the two germline ends. Germline loops: CDR1 MNHEY, CDR2 SVGAGI. The CDR3 loop spans 13 amino acids. The CDR3 DNA sequence: TGTGCCACCGCGAGGGGAGAGAACACTGAAGCTTTCTTT. Translated, it gives CATARGENTEAFF.

The chain employs TRBV10-3 and TRBJ2-7; no definite D call. CDR3 length: 14 residues. V lost 1 base and J 4 bases, leaving 11 bases between the germline ends. Germline CDR1 reads ENHRY; CDR2 reads SYGVKD. The CDR3 spells CAISEYGGPYEQYF. CDR3 DNA: TGTGCCATCAGTGAGTATGGCGGACCGTACGAGCAGTACTTC.

This clone was seen only once. The CDR3 DNA is TGCGCCAGCAGCTACGGAGCTACTAATGAAAAACTGTTTTTT. This gives the protein CASSYGATNEKLFF. The rearrangement uses TRBV5-1 and TRBJ1-4; no reliable D call. CDR1 is SGHRS, CDR2 YFSETQ, per germline. The ends were cut back, 3 bases at V and 2 bases at J, with 8 bases in the middle. The CDR3 is made up of 14 amino acids. The full variable domain, its missing parts supplied by reference TRBV5-1 and TRBJ1-4, is KAGVTQTPRYLIKTRGQQVTLSCSPISGHRSVSWYQQTPGQGLQFLFEYFSETQRNKGNFPGRFSGRQFSNSRSEMNVSTLELGDSALYLCASSYGATNEKLFFGSGTQLSVL.

This clone was recorded a few times. The V call is TRBV9, the J call TRBJ2-1; a possible D gene is TRBD2 (6 bases). The length of the CDR3 is 14 residues. Trimming took 4 bases from V and 8 from J, leaving 16 bases between them. The V gene's germline CDR1 is SGDLS and CDR2 YYNGEE. CDR3 residues: CASSPRYRGDEQFF. CDR3 sequence (DNA): TGTGCCAGCAGCCCGAGATACCGCGGGGATGAGCAGTTCTTC.

The V and J genes are TRBV7-9 and TRBJ1-1, with D possibly matching TRBD1 (6 bases). Germline V gives CDR1 SEHNR, CDR2 FQNEAQ (reference sequence). The CDR3 is 13 residues long. Trimming took off 5 bases at V and 2 bases at J, with 9 bases between the two ends. The CDR3 DNA follows: TGTGCCAGCAGCCAACAGGGTAACACTGAAGCTTTCTTT. Protein sequence: CASSQQGNTEAFF.

This clone has a handful of counts. The chain joins TRBV3-1 (or the pseudogene TRBV3-2) to TRBJ2-7, with D possibly being TRBD1 (5 bases). CDR3 length: 14 amino acids. Trimming cost V 0 bases and J 6 bases, with 12 bases left between them. Germline lookup yields CDR1 LGHDT and CDR2 YNNKEL (reference sequence). CDR3 in amino acids: CASSQDFRVGEQYF. The CDR3 DNA follows: TGTGCCAGCAGCCAAGATTTCAGGGTAGGCGAGCAGTACTTC.

The chain is built from TRBV2 and TRBJ1-1; D remains unclear. The CDR3 totals 14 residues. Per the germline V gene, CDR1 is SNHLY and CDR2 is FYNNEI. V gave up 4 bases and J gave up 5 bases, with 14 bases separating them. The CDR3 nucleotides are TGTGCCAGCAGTGCGGTTGGGAGAGGGACTGAAGCTTTCTTT. This encodes CASSAVGRGTEAFF.

The count of this clone is one. The chain couples TRBV2 to TRBJ2-3, with TRBD2 matching over 8 bases. The CDR3 consists of 17 residues. V trimming: 7 bases; J trimming: 4 bases; junction bases outside the gene matches: 16. The V gene's germline CDR1 is SNHLY and CDR2 FYNNEI. The CDR3 region has the DNA TGTGCCAGCATCGAGGGCCCTGGGACTAGAGTTGCAGATACGCAGTATTTT. It codes for CASIEGPGTRVADTQYF.

J is TRBJ1-5 and V is TRBV27; D is unresolved. V gave up 5 bases and J gave up 4 bases, with 12 bases separating them. CDR3 length: 14 residues. The germline V gene encodes CDR1 MNHEY and CDR2 SMNVEV (reference sequence). Here the CDR3 DNA reads TGTGCCAGCAGTGATAGCAATGCAAATCAGCCCCAGCATTTT. This encodes CASSDSNANQPQHF.

This chain uses TRBV3-1 (or the pseudogene TRBV3-2) with TRBJ1-1; no reliable D call. This CDR3 contains 13 residues. Trimming removed 7 bases at V and 5 bases at J, with 14 bases between. Germline CDR1 reads LGHDT; CDR2 reads YNNKEL (reference sequence). The CDR3 region has the DNA TGTGCCAGCACCCTTGGGATCGGGACTGAAGCTTTCTTT. Encoded protein: CASTLGIGTEAFF.

The CDR3 nucleotides are TGCGCCAGCAGCTTGGAGGGTCAGAACTACGAGCAGTACTTC. Protein: CASSLEGQNYEQYF. The V gene is TRBV5-1, the J gene TRBJ2-7; no clear D. CDR1 and CDR2 (germline): SGHRS, YFSETQ. The CDR3 spans 14 residues. V was pared by 0 bases and J by 3 bases, with 10 bases between.

V gene TRBV7-3 combines with J gene TRBJ1-1; 9 bases agree with TRBD1. Germline V gene lookup returns CDR1 SGHTA and CDR2 FQGTGA. CDR3 length: 15 amino acids. The V segment lost 5 bases and the J segment 5 bases; nucleotides outside the gene matches: 9. CDR3 sequence reads: CASSAGQGLSTEAFF. DNA for the CDR3: TGTGCCAGCAGCGCAGGACAGGGGCTAAGTACTGAAGCTTTCTTT.

This chain uses TRBV28 with TRBJ2-1; D unresolved. V shed 8 bases and J shed 8 bases, with 10 bases lying between them. This CDR3 spans 11 amino acids. The germline gives CDR1 MDHEN, CDR2 SYDVKM. The CDR3 loop reads CASQEFYEQFF. The DNA for the CDR3 is TGTGCCAGCCAGGAGTTCTATGAGCAGTTCTTC.

The chain employs TRBV2 and TRBJ2-5, with 11 bases lining up with TRBD2. CDR1 and CDR2 (germline): SNHLY, FYNNEI. CDR3 length: 14 amino acids. Trimming at V came to 5 bases and at J to 5 bases, leaving 4 bases not matched to a gene. The DNA of the CDR3 is TGTGCCAGCAGTACCGCTAGCGGGGGGGAGACCCAGTACTTC. Protein sequence: CASSTASGGETQYF.

This clone showed up just once. The gene calls are TRBV19 and TRBJ2-3; 8 bases are a match to TRBD2. Germline-derived CDR1 and CDR2 are LNHDA and SQIVND (reference sequence). CDR3 size: 14 residues. V lost 5 bases and J lost 4; bases outside the gene matches: 5. The CDR3 reads CASSAGGYADTQYF. The CDR3 coding sequence is TGTGCCAGTAGTGCGGGAGGATATGCAGATACGCAGTATTTT.

The V call is TRBV11-2, the J call TRBJ1-1; 8 bases map to TRBD1. The CDR3 runs to 15 residues. Germline CDR1 and CDR2: SGHAT and FQNNGV. Trimming took 1 base from V and 2 from J; bases not matched to a gene: 3. The CDR3 sequence is CASSLVQGVNTEAFF. CDR3 bases: TGTGCCAGCAGCTTAGTACAGGGGGTTAACACTGAAGCTTTCTTT.

J is TRBJ2-6 and V is TRBV9; D is unclear. V was cut by 0 bases and J by 3 bases, with 13 bases left in between. Germline-derived CDR1 and CDR2 are SGDLS and YYNGEE. The CDR3 has 17 residues. CDR3 DNA sequence: TGTGCCAGCAGCGTAGCTCGGAAAAGGGTTGGGGCCAACGTCCTGACTTTC. Protein product: CASSVARKRVGANVLTF.

This clone was counted once. The J gene is TRBJ2-7, the V gene TRBV5-1, with TRBD2 identical over 7 bases. V lost 3 bases to trimming and J lost 2 bases; unmatched junction nucleotides: 8. The germline V gene has CDR1 SGHRS and CDR2 YFSETQ. The CDR3 spans 15 residues. The CDR3 is CASSSGLKKAYEQYF. In nucleotides, the CDR3 is TGCGCCAGCAGCTCGGGACTAAAGAAGGCCTACGAGCAGTACTTC.

The rearrangement links TRBV28 to TRBJ1-2; 7 bases map to TRBD1. This CDR3 has 13 amino acids. Germline-derived CDR1 and CDR2 are MDHEN and SYDVKM. V dropped 10 bases and J dropped 8; count of bases not matched to a gene: 13. The CDR3 nucleotides are TGTGCCACCGCGACAGGGACCCCAAGCGGCTACACCTTC. Its protein product is CATATGTPSGYTF.

This chain uses TRBV2 with TRBJ1-2; 7 nucleotides match TRBD1. Germline V gives CDR1 SNHLY, CDR2 FYNNEI. CDR3 length: 13 amino acids. V shed 6 bases, J shed 8 bases, and the junction held 9 bases outside the gene matches. As DNA, the CDR3 is TGTGCCAGCAGGTCAGACAGGGCTGGGGGCTACACCTTC. It translates to CASRSDRAGGYTF. The variable domain in full, completed from reference TRBV2 and TRBJ1-2, reads EPEVTQTPSHQVTQMGQEVILRCVPISNHLYFYWYRQILGQKVEFLVSFYNNEISEKSEIFDDQFSVERPDGSNFTLKIRSTKLEDSAMYFCASRSDRAGGYTFGSGTRLTVV.

V gene TRBV13 combines with J gene TRBJ1-2; D gene unclear. CDR1 PRHDT and CDR2 FYEKMQ come from the germline V gene (reference sequence). This CDR3 contains 14 residues. V lost 5 bases, J lost 4 bases, and 14 bases lay in between. The CDR3 loop is CASSRPGFGYGYTF. The CDR3 coding sequence is TGTGCCAGCAGCCGACCCGGTTTCGGCTATGGCTACACCTTC.

V is TRBV5-1 and J is TRBJ1-1; TRBD1 might be the D (6 bases). Germline CDR1 reads SGHRS; CDR2 reads YFSETQ. With 2 bases removed from V and 0 bases from J, the gap between germline ends came to 20 bases. This CDR3 is built from 18 residues. CDR3 sequence reads: CASSFLYRELEMNTEAFF. The CDR3 DNA reads TGCGCCAGCAGCTTTCTCTACAGGGAACTAGAGATGAACACTGAAGCTTTCTTT.

The chain links TRBV18 to TRBJ1-1, with 7 bases fitting TRBD1. Germline trimming cut 5 bases from V and 8 bases from J; bases unmatched to any gene: 5. CDR1 KGHSH and CDR2 LQKENI come from the germline V gene. The CDR3 loop spans 12 amino acids. The CDR3 DNA reads as TGTGCCAGCTCAGCACAGGGGAACGAAGCTTTCTTT. This codes for CASSAQGNEAFF.

V and J are TRBV6-1 and TRBJ2-7; TRBD2 agrees at 7 bases. J was trimmed by 0 bases and V by 6 bases; bases with no gene match: 5. This CDR3 contains 14 residues. Germline V gene sequence: CDR1 MNHNS, CDR2 SASEGT. This chain's CDR3 is CASSQGLPSYEQYF. The CDR3 DNA sequence: TGTGCCAGCAGCCAGGGACTACCCTCCTACGAGCAGTACTTC.

This chain uses TRBV5-4 with TRBJ2-7; 9 bases fit TRBD2. This CDR3 has 17 residues. J lost 2 bases, V lost 1 base, and 10 bases had no gene match. Germline-derived CDR1 and CDR2 are SGHNT and YYREEE (reference sequence). CDR3 region: CASSLKVLAGDTYEQYF. As DNA, the CDR3 is TGTGCCAGCAGCTTGAAGGTTTTAGCGGGAGACACCTACGAGCAGTACTTC. The full variable domain, rest sourced from reference TRBV5-4 and TRBJ2-7, is ETGVTQSPTHLIKTRGQQVTLRCSSQSGHNTVSWYQQALGQGPQFIFQYYREEENGRGNFPPRFSGLQFPNYSSELNVNALELDDSALYLCASSLKVLAGDTYEQYFGPGTRLTVT.

The V gene is TRBV19, the J gene TRBJ1-5; D not certain. The CDR3 consists of 13 residues. The germline V gene encodes CDR1 LNHDA and CDR2 SQIVND (reference sequence). Trimming shortened V by 7 bases and J by 0 bases, and 7 bases separated the two germline ends. In nucleotides, the CDR3 is TGTGCCAGTACACCAGATAGCAATCAGCCCCAGCATTTT. This translates into CASTPDSNQPQHF.

This rearrangement joins TRBV28 to TRBJ1-1; D unresolved. V was cut by 4 bases and J by 4 bases, with 7 bases left in between. This CDR3 region has 12 residues. Per germline, CDR1 MDHEN and CDR2 SYDVKM. The chain's CDR3 is CASSWGTTEAFF. CDR3 in DNA: TGTGCCAGCAGTTGGGGAACCACTGAAGCTTTCTTT.